The next 9 T cell receptor beta chains were all read from a single sample in a study of blood T cell repertoires in COVID-19. Using immunoSEQ multiplex PCR, the repertoire was profiled, and TCRdb retains in-frame clones only, with some absent. The table includes some 360,000 clones, roughly 86% detected once. The sequenced sample consisted of peripheral blood. The origin of the receptors is an older woman with COVID-19, enrolled during active disease.

This chain links TRBV6-6 with TRBJ2-3; TRBD2 matches at 7 bases. Germline loops: CDR1 MNHNY, CDR2 SVGAGI (reference sequence). V dropped 5 bases and J dropped 0; count of bases not matched to a gene: 8. This CDR3 has 16 residues. The CDR3 nucleotides read TGTGCCAGCAGTCCCTCTGCTAGCGGAAGCACAGATACGCAGTATTTT. It yields the protein CASSPSASGSTDTQYF.

J is TRBJ1-1 and V is TRBV6-5; 9 nucleotides match TRBD1. CDR1 MNHEY and CDR2 SVGAGI come from the germline V gene. V lost 2 bases and J lost 7; bases outside the gene matches: 8. The CDR3 contains 15 residues. The CDR3 DNA reads TGTGCCAGCAGTTACCTAACACAGGGGGCAATTGAAGCTTTCTTT. Its protein is CASSYLTQGAIEAFF.

The rearrangement links TRBV2 to TRBJ2-1, with D possibly TRBD2 on 5 matching bases. The CDR3 is made up of 16 amino acids. V shed 5 bases and J shed 0 bases, with 14 bases lying between them. CDR1 is SNHLY, CDR2 FYNNEI, per germline. CDR3 sequence reads: CASSSNLGSSYNEQFF. CDR3 bases: TGTGCCAGCAGTTCCAACCTGGGGAGCTCCTACAATGAGCAGTTCTTC. The full variable domain, rest sourced from reference TRBV2 and TRBJ2-1, is EPEVTQTPSHQVTQMGQEVILRCVPISNHLYFYWYRQILGQKVEFLVSFYNNEISEKSEIFDDQFSVERPDGSNFTLKIRSTKLEDSAMYFCASSSNLGSSYNEQFFGPGTRLTVL.

The V call is TRBV10-3, the J call TRBJ2-2, with D possibly TRBD1 on 5 matching bases. V lost 8 bases and J 0 bases, leaving 13 bases between the germline ends. The CDR3 loop spans 15 amino acids. Germline loops: CDR1 ENHRY, CDR2 SYGVKD. Here the CDR3 DNA reads TGTGCCATCGGGGCAAGCAACGCGAACACCGGGGAGCTGTTTTTT. Its translation is CAIGASNANTGELFF.

The chain is built from TRBV4-1 and TRBJ2-2; possible D gene TRBD2, 5 bases. V was pared by 3 bases and J by 6 bases, with 17 bases between. This CDR3 spans 16 amino acids. Germline CDR1 MGHRA, CDR2 YSYEKL. CDR3 sequence reads: CASSQWNSEVSGELFF. CDR3 nucleotide sequence: TGCGCCAGCAGCCAGTGGAATAGCGAGGTCTCCGGGGAGCTGTTTTTT.

The chain joins TRBV6-1 to TRBJ1-5, with TRBD1 matching over 10 bases. CDR1 and CDR2 (germline): MNHNS, SASEGT. Trimming took 1 base from V and 8 from J; bases not matched to a gene: 11. The CDR3 has 17 amino acids. CDR3 nucleotide sequence: TGTGCCAGCAGTGAAGAAGGGACAGGGGCCCCTTGGAAGCCCCAGCATTTT. Translated, it gives CASSEEGTGAPWKPQHF.

The chain uses TRBV7-8 and TRBJ2-5; 9 bases are a match to TRBD2. Germline-derived CDR1 and CDR2 are SGHVS and FQNEAQ. CDR3 size: 16 residues. V lost 5 bases to trimming and J lost 3 bases; unmatched junction nucleotides: 10. CDR3: CASSIATSGPKETQYF. The DNA of the CDR3 is TGTGCCAGCAGCATTGCGACTAGCGGCCCTAAAGAGACCCAGTACTTC.

The chain uses TRBV5-4 and TRBJ2-2; D perhaps matches TRBD2 (6 bases). The germline V gene has CDR1 SGHNT and CDR2 YYREEE (reference sequence). V was trimmed by 4 bases and J by 4 bases, leaving 20 bases between them. The CDR3 runs 17 residues. In DNA form, the CDR3 reads TGTGCCAGCAGCCCCTTGATAACGGGGGACCTCACCGGGGAGCTGTTTTTT. This sequence encodes CASSPLITGDLTGELFF.

The rearrangement joins TRBV4-1 to TRBJ1-5; D might be TRBD1 (5 bases). Trimming shortened V by 1 base and J by 3 bases, and 13 bases separated the two germline ends. CDR1 MGHRA and CDR2 YSYEKL come from the germline V gene. This CDR3 has 16 amino acids. CDR3 DNA: TGCGCCAGCAGCCAAGGGGGGGGGAAGGTCAATCAGCCCCAGCATTTT. This sequence encodes CASSQGGGKVNQPQHF.